Listed below are T cell receptor beta chains from one sample, sequenced in a study of T cells in Graves' hyperthyroidism and ophthalmopathy. MiXCR, run by TCRdb on the multiplex PCR reads, gives a single entry per CDR3 protein. The sample has under 650,000 distinct CDR3 sequences; around 16% are singletons. The sample consisted of blood. Source of these receptors: a woman aged 25 to 45 with Graves' hyperthyroidism. The CDR3 runs from the conserved cysteine through the conserved F or W. The D gene is left open where the match is weak. Clone size appears in some rows only: once, few, many, or a class for an expanded clone.

abundance	v_gene	d_gene	j_gene	CDR3nt	CDR3aa
NA	TRBV12-3/TRBV12-4	TRBD2	TRBJ2-1	TGTGCCAGCCTCGGACTAGCGGGGGATCATGAGCAGTTCTTC	CASLGLAGDHEQFF
few	TRBV5-4	TRBD1	TRBJ2-5	TGTGCCAGCAGCTTGCCTATGACAGGGGTCATGGAGACCCAGTACTTC	CASSLPMTGVMETQYF
few	TRBV29-1	NA	TRBJ2-3	TGCAGCGCCCAGAAAACAGATACGCAGTATTTT	CSAQKTDTQYF
NA	TRBV10-3	NA	TRBJ2-1	TGTGCCATCAGACGGACCGTTGGGGATGAGCAGTTCTTC	CAIRRTVGDEQFF
many	TRBV12-3/TRBV12-4	NA	TRBJ2-5	TGTGCCAGCGGAGCTGGGGCCATTCAAGTGACCCAGTACTTC	CASGAGAIQVTQYF
few	TRBV20-1	TRBD2	TRBJ2-1	TGCAGTGCTACACTAGCGGATTACAATGAGCAGTTCTTC	CSATLADYNEQFF
few	TRBV19	NA	TRBJ2-1	TGTGCCAGTAGTACCCGACTGGACTACAATGAGCAGTTCTTC	CASSTRLDYNEQFF
NA	TRBV4-1	NA	TRBJ2-2	TGCGCCAGCAGCCAGCACCCCAAGGTCGGGGAGCTGTTTTTT	CASSQHPKVGELFF
many	TRBV27	NA	TRBJ1-1	TGTGCCAGCAGTTTAGGGAAGCACGGTGAAGCTTTCTTT	CASSLGKHGEAFF
many	TRBV12-5	TRBD2	TRBJ2-1	TGTGCTAGTGGTTTGCTTATAGGGAGGGCCGAGGCGAATGAGCAGTTCTTC	CASGLLIGRAEANEQFF
many	TRBV15	NA	TRBJ2-3	TGTGCCACCAGCGGGCGACAGGTGATCTTCACAGATACGCAGTATTTT	CATSGRQVIFTDTQYF
many	TRBV7-9	NA	TRBJ2-7	TGTGCCAGCAGCTTGGGGGGAAACCCCTACGAGCAGTACTTC	CASSLGGNPYEQYF
many	TRBV6-2/TRBV6-3	NA	TRBJ2-1	TGTGCCAGCGGAATCCTACCTGTTCGGAATGAGCAGTTCTTC	CASGILPVRNEQFF
few	TRBV4-2	TRBD2	TRBJ2-2	TGTGCCAGCAGCCAAGATAGCGGGTACCCCGGGGAGCTGTTTTTT	CASSQDSGYPGELFF
many	TRBV7-2	TRBD1	TRBJ2-5	TGTGCCAGCAGCCCCTATCGGGACAGTCAAGAGACCCAGTACTTC	CASSPYRDSQETQYF
NA	TRBV6-1	NA	TRBJ1-6	TGTGCCAGCAGCCCCGTATATCGGGGGGGGCGAGTGGATTCACCCCTCCACTTT	CASSPVYRGGRVDSPLHF